These 29 T cell receptor beta chains were sequenced from one sample in a study of cytomegalovirus exposure and HLA in healthy donors. TCRdb's copy holds only in-frame clones and misses some; the assay was immunoSEQ multiplex PCR. Of roughly 150,000 clones in the sample, 85% to 90% were seen once. Sequences were obtained from PBMCs. The receptors were sampled from a man between 18 and 35 years old in good health and CMV-seronegative.

This chain links TRBV4-2 with TRBJ2-3; D is perhaps TRBD2 (6 bases). The CDR3 is 16 residues long. V was pared by 0 bases and J by 3 bases, with 13 bases between. The germline V gene has CDR1 LGHNA and CDR2 YNFKEQ. CDR3 sequence reads: CASSQDLRGRTDTQYF. The CDR3 DNA reads TGTGCCAGCAGCCAAGATCTGAGAGGGAGGACAGATACGCAGTATTTT.

This rearrangement joins TRBV4-3 to TRBJ2-7; 7 bases match TRBD2. The CDR3 length is 16 residues. Unmatched junction bases numbered 8, after V lost 1 base and J lost 2 bases. Germline assignment: CDR1 LGHNA and CDR2 YSLEER. The CDR3 region has the DNA TGCGCCAGCAGCCAAGCCGTGGGAGCGGGACCCTACGAGCAGTACTTC. It encodes CASSQAVGAGPYEQYF.

This clone was counted a few times. The genes are TRBV18 and TRBJ2-7; the match to TRBD1 covers 7 bases. The CDR3 totals 14 residues. The germline gives CDR1 KGHSH, CDR2 LQKENI. Trimming took 4 bases from V and 0 from J; bases not matched to a gene: 3. CDR3 coding DNA: TGTGCCAGCTCACAAACAGGGGACTCCTACGAGCAGTACGTC. It specifies CASSQTGDSYEQYV.

The V gene is TRBV7-9, the J gene TRBJ2-7; D is unresolved. CDR1 SEHNR and CDR2 FQNEAQ come from the germline V gene (reference sequence). V was pared by 0 bases and J by 6 bases, with 6 bases between. The CDR3 has 12 amino acids. The CDR3 coding sequence is TGTGCCAGCAGCTTAGCGAAGCGCGAGCAGTACTTC. Translated, it gives CASSLAKREQYF.

This chain joins TRBV5-4 and TRBJ1-2; 7 nucleotides align to TRBD1. This CDR3 contains 15 residues. The V gene's germline CDR1 is SGHNT and CDR2 YYREEE (reference sequence). V was clipped by 5 bases and J by 8 bases; unmatched bases: 15. CDR3 residues: CASRPTSDRESGYTF. CDR3 nucleotide sequence: TGTGCCAGCAGACCGACCTCAGACAGGGAGAGCGGCTACACCTTC.

The V call is TRBV19, the J call TRBJ1-2; TRBD1 is a possible D gene (5 bases). This CDR3 is built from 16 residues. CDR1 is LNHDA and CDR2 is SQIVND in the germline V gene (reference sequence). Trimming left V 0 bases short and J 4 bases short, with 15 bases between. The CDR3 spells CASSIDLQGIGYGYTF. The CDR3 region has the DNA TGTGCCAGTAGTATAGATCTTCAGGGAATTGGCTATGGCTACACCTTC.

As DNA, the CDR3 is TGTGCCAGCTCGGACTTATACAATGAGCAGTTCTTC. It encodes CASSDLYNEQFF. The chain uses TRBV6-5 and TRBJ2-1; TRBD2 might be the D (5 bases). This CDR3 spans 12 amino acids. Germline V lookup: CDR1 MNHEY, CDR2 SVGAGI. V lost 8 bases, J lost 4 bases, and 9 bases lay in between.

The chain employs TRBV5-4 and TRBJ2-3; D is possibly TRBD2 (5 bases). CDR1 is SGHNT, CDR2 YYREEE, per germline (reference sequence). There are 16 residues in the CDR3. V lost 0 bases and J lost 4, with 15 bases in between. CDR3 nucleotide sequence: TGTGCCAGCAGCTTGGTCGGCGGGCTGCAGTCAGATACGCAGTATTTT. It translates to CASSLVGGLQSDTQYF.

The J gene is TRBJ2-6, the V gene TRBV6-5; a weak D match, TRBD1 (6 bases). The V gene lost 6 bases and the J gene lost 2 bases, with 11 bases spanning the gap. CDR1 and CDR2 (germline): MNHEY, SVGAGI. CDR3 length equals 15 residues. The CDR3 DNA sequence: TGTGCCAGCAGACATCAGGGGACTGGGGCCAACGTCCTGACTTTC. This codes for CASRHQGTGANVLTF.

V gene TRBV30 combines with J gene TRBJ1-4; D is unclear. CDR3 length equals 14 residues. The V gene lost 7 bases and the J gene lost 3 bases, with 15 bases spanning the gap. Germline V gene sequence: CDR1 GTSNPN, CDR2 SVGIG (reference sequence). The CDR3 region has the DNA TGTGCCTCCACTCCAAACGGAGCTAATGAAAAACTGTTTTTT. Its translation: CASTPNGANEKLFF.

The J gene is TRBJ2-6, the V gene TRBV25-1, with a possible D match to TRBD2 (5 bases). The CDR3 is 14 amino acids. Germline CDR1 MGHDK, CDR2 SYGVNS. V lost 7 bases to trimming and J lost 1 base, with 8 bases between them. The CDR3 protein is CASMRRSGANVLTF. The CDR3 nucleotides are TGTGCCAGCATGAGGAGGTCTGGGGCCAACGTCCTGACTTTC.

The chain is built from TRBV7-2 and TRBJ1-2; 12 positions agree with TRBD1. The CDR3 spans 15 residues. Germline V gene lookup returns CDR1 SGHTA and CDR2 FQGNSA. V lost 6 bases and J lost 8; bases outside the gene matches: 10. The CDR3 is CASSGPGQGAQGYTF. As DNA, the CDR3 is TGTGCCAGCAGTGGCCCGGGACAGGGGGCGCAAGGCTACACCTTC.

The chain has TRBV7-2 and TRBJ2-3, with 13 bases aligning to TRBD2. V was clipped by 4 bases and J by 5 bases; unmatched bases: 6. This CDR3 region has 16 residues. CDR1 is SGHTA, CDR2 FQGNSA, per germline. CDR3 bases: TGTGCCAGCAGCTCCGGGACTAGCGGGAAAGTAGATACGCAGTATTTT. The encoded protein is CASSSGTSGKVDTQYF.

This clone was seen more than once but under ten times. The chain combines TRBV5-6 with TRBJ2-7, with D hard to call. V lost 6 bases and J 3 bases, leaving 13 bases between the germline ends. The CDR3 covers 13 residues. Looked up from germline, CDR1 is SGHDT and CDR2 is YYEEEE. In DNA form, the CDR3 reads TGTGCCAGCACCCTACTAAGCGTCTACGAGCAGTACTTC. It translates to CASTLLSVYEQYF.

Details on this clone: At one end the junction does not follow the germline gene, possibly because of a read error. CDR3 DNA sequence: TGTGCCAGCAGCCCGGCAGGGGACAACGTCCTGACTTTC. This encodes CASSPAGDNVLTF. This chain connects TRBV6-5 to TRBJ2-6; a possible D gene is TRBD1 (6 bases). Germline assignment: CDR1 MNHEY and CDR2 SVGAGI. There are 13 residues in the CDR3.

The chain carries TRBV19 and TRBJ1-1; TRBD1 is a possible D gene (5 bases). V lost 2 bases, J lost 4 bases, and 11 bases lay in between. Looked up from germline, CDR1 is LNHDA and CDR2 is SQIVND (reference sequence). CDR3 length: 14 amino acids. In DNA form, the CDR3 reads TGTGCCAGTAGTATACTCCCGGGGGTCACTGAAGCTTTCTTT. Its protein is CASSILPGVTEAFF.

The chain employs TRBV5-6 and TRBJ2-1; D gene unclear. This CDR3 contains 16 residues. CDR1 is SGHDT, CDR2 YYEEEE, per germline. V lost 0 bases, J lost 0 bases, and 10 bases lay in between. The CDR3 sequence is CASSLVGTFSYNEQFF. CDR3 in DNA: TGTGCCAGCAGCTTGGTTGGCACGTTCTCCTACAATGAGCAGTTCTTC.

The chain links TRBV29-1 to TRBJ1-4; D is uncertain. The CDR3 contains 13 residues. Trimming removed 6 bases at V and 0 bases at J, with 8 bases between. CDR1 and CDR2 (germline): SQVTM, ANQGSEA. This CDR3 is CSVASSTNEKLFF. In nucleotides, the CDR3 is TGCAGCGTGGCATCGTCAACTAATGAAAAACTGTTTTTT. The variable domain in full, with the rest retrieved from reference TRBV29-1 and TRBJ1-4, is SAVISQKPSRDICQRGTSLTIQCQVDSQVTMMFWYRQQPGQSLTLIATANQGSEATYESGFVIDKFPISRPNLTFSTLTVSNMSPEDSSIYLCSVASSTNEKLFFGSGTQLSVL.

CDR3: CASSQEPGRHYSPLHF. CDR3 sequence (DNA): TGCGCCAGCAGCCAAGAGCCCGGCAGGCATTATTCACCCCTCCACTTT. This chain links TRBV4-1 with TRBJ1-6; no definite D call. The CDR3 has 16 residues. V lost 0 bases to trimming and J lost 8 bases, with 14 bases between them. Germline CDR1 reads MGHRA; CDR2 reads YSYEKL.

V is TRBV5-1 and J is TRBJ1-6; 8 nucleotides match TRBD1. The CDR3 length is 15 residues. The V and J ends lost 7 bases and 11 bases, in that order; junction bases with no gene match: 14. Looked up from germline, CDR1 is SGHRS and CDR2 is YFSETQ. This CDR3 reads CASGAGTGGLTPLHF. As DNA, the CDR3 is TGCGCCAGCGGCGCGGGCACAGGGGGTCTGACACCCCTCCACTTT.

This chain uses TRBV4-1 with TRBJ1-5; D gene unclear. V was cut by 2 bases and J by 4 bases, with 9 bases left in between. CDR3 length: 14 amino acids. Germline assignment: CDR1 MGHRA and CDR2 YSYEKL. The CDR3 DNA reads TGCGCCAGCAGCCAATTACAAGAAAATCAGCCCCAGCATTTT. This sequence encodes CASSQLQENQPQHF.

This clone appeared many times. The rearrangement uses TRBV7-9 and TRBJ1-2; the D is unclear. The CDR3 sequence is 16 residues long. Germline loops: CDR1 SEHNR, CDR2 FQNEAQ (reference sequence). Trimming removed 2 bases at V and 4 bases at J, with 17 bases between. The CDR3 bases are TGTGCCAGCAGCTTAATTAGGCTGGAGGGTACCTATGGCTACACCTTC. As protein: CASSLIRLEGTYGYTF.

The chain employs TRBV29-1 and TRBJ2-3, with D perhaps matching TRBD2 (6 bases). Deletions cut 7 bases from V and 3 bases from J, with 17 bases between. CDR3 length: 14 residues. Germline loops: CDR1 SQVTM, CDR2 ANQGSEA. In DNA, the CDR3 is TGCAGCGCTACACGCGGGACGGCAACAGATACGCAGTATTTT. Translating gives CSATRGTATDTQYF.

The CDR3 DNA reads TGCGCCAGCAGCCACCCGGGACAGAACAATGAGCAGTTCTTC. Amino acid sequence: CASSHPGQNNEQFF. V and J are TRBV4-1 and TRBJ2-1; 7 positions match TRBD1. This CDR3 is built from 14 residues. V trimming: 3 bases; J trimming: 5 bases; junction bases outside the gene matches: 4. Germline V gene lookup returns CDR1 MGHRA and CDR2 YSYEKL.

The rearrangement uses TRBV6-5 and TRBJ1-1; D might be TRBD1 (6 bases). With 6 bases removed from V and 5 bases from J, the gap between germline ends came to 19 bases. Germline values: CDR1 MNHEY, CDR2 SVGAGI. The CDR3 has 15 amino acids. Written as DNA, the CDR3 is TGTGCCAGCAGCCTTAGGGGGGGGGCTAGGACTGAAGCTTTCTTT. It encodes CASSLRGGARTEAFF.

The V and J genes are TRBV7-8 and TRBJ1-5; no clear D. V dropped 5 bases and J dropped 0 bases, with 17 bases sitting between them. This CDR3 has 17 residues. Germline loops: CDR1 SGHVS, CDR2 FQNEAQ. The CDR3 sequence: CASSRRGRDYSNQPQHF. In nucleotides, the CDR3 is TGTGCCAGCAGCCGCCGCGGCAGAGACTATAGCAATCAGCCCCAGCATTTT.

The chain joins TRBV18 to TRBJ1-1, with 9 bases lining up with TRBD1. The CDR3 extends over 16 amino acids. Germline V gene sequence: CDR1 KGHSH, CDR2 LQKENI. V was pared by 2 bases and J by 4 bases, with 8 bases of the junction left unmatched. CDR3 DNA: TGTGCCAGCTCACCATTGAGTACAGGGGGCGGCACTGAAGCTTTCTTT. Protein: CASSPLSTGGGTEAFF.

The V and J genes are TRBV19 and TRBJ1-5; D not certain. The V end lost 5 bases, the J end lost 2 bases, and 19 bases lay between the germline ends. From germline, CDR1 is LNHDA and CDR2 SQIVND (reference sequence). The CDR3 is made up of 17 amino acids. The DNA for the CDR3 is TGTGCCAGTAGTGATAATGTGGCGGATTCGGGCAATCAGCCCCAGCATTTT. Its translation is CASSDNVADSGNQPQHF. Filled out from reference TRBV19 and TRBJ1-5, the complete variable domain reads DGGITQSPKYLFRKEGQNVTLSCEQNLNHDAMYWYRQDPGQGLRLIYYSQIVNDFQKGDIAEGYSVSREKKESFPLTVTSAQKNPTAFYLCASSDNVADSGNQPQHFGDGTRLSIL.

This clone was seen once. This rearrangement joins TRBV5-6 to TRBJ2-5; tentatively, D is TRBD1 (6 bases). Germline CDR1 is SGHDT and CDR2 is YYEEEE. The CDR3 loop spans 14 amino acids. Trimming removed 1 base from V and 6 bases from J, with 13 bases in between. The CDR3 DNA is TGTGCCAGCAGCTTGTTTAACAGGGTGAAGACCCAGTACTTC. As protein: CASSLFNRVKTQYF. Complete variable domain (other parts from reference TRBV5-6 and TRBJ2-5): DAGVTQSPTHLIKTRGQQVTLRCSPKSGHDTVSWYQQALGQGPQFIFQYYEEEERQRGNFPDRFSGHQFPNYSSELNVNALLLGDSALYLCASSLFNRVKTQYFGPGTRLLVL.